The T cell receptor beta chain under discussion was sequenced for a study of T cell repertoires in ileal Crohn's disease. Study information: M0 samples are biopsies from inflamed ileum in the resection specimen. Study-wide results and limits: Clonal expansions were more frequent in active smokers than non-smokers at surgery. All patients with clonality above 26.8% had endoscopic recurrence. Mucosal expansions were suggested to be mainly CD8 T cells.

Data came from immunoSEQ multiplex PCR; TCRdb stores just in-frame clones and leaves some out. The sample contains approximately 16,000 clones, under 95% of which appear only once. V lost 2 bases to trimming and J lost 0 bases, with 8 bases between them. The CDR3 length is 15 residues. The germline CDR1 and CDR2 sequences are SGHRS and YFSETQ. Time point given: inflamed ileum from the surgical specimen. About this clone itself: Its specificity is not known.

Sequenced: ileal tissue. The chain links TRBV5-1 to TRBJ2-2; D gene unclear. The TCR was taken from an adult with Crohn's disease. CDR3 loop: CASSFLQSNTGELFF. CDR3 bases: TGCGCCAGCAGCTTTTTACAGTCGAACACCGGGGAGCTGTTTTTT.